This note documents a single T cell receptor (beta chain) sequence. What it recognizes is unknown. Trimming removed 2 bases from V and 4 bases from J, with 8 bases in between. Per germline, CDR1 SNHLY and CDR2 FYNNEI. The length of the CDR3 is 13 residues. Oncomine TCR Beta short-read sequencing was applied to DNA from cultured CD4+ T cells. Cultured CD4+ T cells yielded the extracted genomic DNA. TCRdb reanalysed the PCR reads using MiXCR and keeps one entry per CDR3 protein. The table includes tens of thousands of distinct CDR3 sequences, 30% to 35% detected once. Time point specified: late sampling 161 to 241 days after vaccination in three convalescent patients. Treatment denoted: 10-day PBMC culture with coronavirus spike peptide pools or control peptides (ViraFEST assay). ViraFEST enlarged antigen-specific T cell populations with peptide pools and afterwards sequenced TCRs. Per-well cultures of 2 million or so PBMCs received 9 to 10 IU/ml IL-2 and around 10 ug/ml peptide pools.

This sample was included in a study of vaccination and CD4 T cells after COVID-19. About the study: The authors sampled a few convalescent patients on day 14 and on days 161 to 241 post-vaccination.

The TCR originated in a human donor who had recovered from COVID-19. Source: CD4+ T cells from blood, cultured in vitro, taken about 7 months after SARS-CoV-2 vaccination. V and J are TRBV2 and TRBJ1-2; D is ambiguous. This chain's CDR3 is CASSELGGYGYTF. The CDR3 DNA sequence: TGTGCCAGCAGTGAACTGGGAGGCTATGGCTACACCTTC.